This TCR beta chain was captured by sequencing in a study of blood T cell repertoires in COVID-19 (dated by TCRdb to the early 2020s). With regard to the full study: Collaborator samples came from the United States, Italy and Spain and covered acute and convalescent phases of COVID-19. The samples were drawn from the first 160 participants of the ongoing ImmuneRACE study and from over a thousand subjects provided by 6 global collaborators. The prospective study material was composed of cDNA or gDNA derived from T cells, B-cell-depleted T cells, or PBMCs. Where HLA class I and class II types were available, the types were taken from metadata supplied by the sample provider, not from assay-based typing. A de-identified subject ID, COVID-19 status, age in years and sex were almost always included in the sample metadata. The repertoires were made available in a free public database intended to serve as a resource for research on the immune response to SARS-CoV-2. The dataset comprised deeply sampled blood TCRbeta repertoires from subjects exposed to, actively infected with, or recovered from COVID-19. Results and caveats for the whole study, not just this receptor: The quantity of clinical and demographic metadata differed by source and by participant and was supplied without curation.

In the case of this clone: This receptor's antigen is unknown. No clone much larger than this one lies a single base away; base qualities are absent.

Each collaborating institution followed its own protocols to collect whole blood in K2EDTA tubes. For TCRbeta analysis, collaborators shipped samples as frozen whole blood, isolated PBMCs, or DNA extracted from either of those sample types. The immunoSEQ Assay, a bias-controlled multiplex PCR, was used to amplify TCRbeta CDR3 regions from genomic DNA. The source study handled its data this way. Within the assay, amplification of reference gene primers was used to estimate how many nucleated cells each sample contained. To quantify the absolute abundance of each unique TCRbeta CDR3 rearrangement, sequence reads were collapsed and filtered. For each sample, productive Simpson clonality was calculated by taking the square root of Simpson's diversity index across productive rearrangements. This immuneACCESS table, as held by TCRdb, lists in-frame sequences with V and J called but not all clones. Of the missing ones, under half trace to an unresolved V gene in checked studies; the others have no known cause. V, J and clone size are taken as reported in that table, and D and trimming were inferred from the DNA itself. This sample gives under 150,000 clones in total; approximately 88% of them show up just once. Of the sample, 7.6% falls within the top ten clones.

The source is a man aged 45-60 years with acute or convalescent COVID-19. Specimen: peripheral blood.

Read as DNA, the sequence is TGTGCCAGCAGTGTGCGGGGGACGGGGGAGACCCAGTACTTC. It translates as CASSVRGTGETQYF. This chain is built from TRBV2 and TRBJ2-5; 7 junctional bases match TRBD2. From the cysteine up to the phenylalanine, the CDR3 has a length of 14 residues. Only the CDR3 portion is preserved as DNA: 42 bases, with reading frame beginning at the first base. Ends trimmed: V by 4 bases, J by 5 bases; bases unmatched to a gene: 7. The germline V gene specifies SNHLY as CDR1 and FYNNEI as CDR2.